This TCR beta chain was recorded in a study of T cell clonotyping in hematopoietic cell transplantation. This clone was seen once. Specified time point: recipient sample about 28 days before transplant, after cytoreduction. Some clones are missing from TCRdb's copy, which holds only in-frame ones; the method was immunoSEQ multiplex PCR. The table has under 30,000 clones, roughly 80% seen once; the top ten hold less than 8%. The V gene lost 3 bases and the J gene lost 11 bases, with 11 bases spanning the gap. Germline CDR1 and CDR2: WSHSY and SAAADI. The CDR3 sequence is 12 residues long. This sequence was found in a woman in her 30s with chronic myeloid leukemia. Some clones in this sample may be carry-over from other donors' samples. The chain uses TRBV10-2 and TRBJ1-5, with D perhaps matching TRBD1 (5 bases). Sequencing used peripheral blood mononuclear cells, obtained before stem cell transplant. In DNA, the CDR3 is TGCGCCAGCAGTGACGGTGGGGCAACCCAGCATTTT. This translates into CASSDGGATQHF.